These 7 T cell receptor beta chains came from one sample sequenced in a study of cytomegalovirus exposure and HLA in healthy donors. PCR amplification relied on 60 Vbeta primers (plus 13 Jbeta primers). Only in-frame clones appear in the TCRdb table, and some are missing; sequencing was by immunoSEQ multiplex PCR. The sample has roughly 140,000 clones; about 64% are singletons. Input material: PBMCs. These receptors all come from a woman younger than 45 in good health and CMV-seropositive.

Here the CDR3 DNA reads TGTGCCAGCAGCTTGGGACTAGCGGTAAACTCTGGGGCCAACGTCCTGACTTTC. Translated, it gives CASSLGLAVNSGANVLTF. The chain has TRBV5-6 and TRBJ2-6, with 9 bases aligning to TRBD2. Trimming took 0 bases from V and 0 from J; bases not matched to a gene: 4. CDR3 length: 18 residues. Per germline, CDR1 SGHDT and CDR2 YYEEEE. Supplemented by reference TRBV5-6 and TRBJ2-6, the full variable domain reads DAGVTQSPTHLIKTRGQQVTLRCSPKSGHDTVSWYQQALGQGPQFIFQYYEEEERQRGNFPDRFSGHQFPNYSSELNVNALLLGDSALYLCASSLGLAVNSGANVLTFGAGSRLTVL.

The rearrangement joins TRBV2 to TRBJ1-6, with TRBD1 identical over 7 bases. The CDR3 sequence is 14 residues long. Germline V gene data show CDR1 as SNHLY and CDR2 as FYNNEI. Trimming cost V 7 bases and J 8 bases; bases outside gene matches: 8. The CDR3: CASIRTGVDSPLHF. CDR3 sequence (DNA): TGTGCCAGCATCCGCACAGGGGTCGATTCACCCCTCCACTTT.

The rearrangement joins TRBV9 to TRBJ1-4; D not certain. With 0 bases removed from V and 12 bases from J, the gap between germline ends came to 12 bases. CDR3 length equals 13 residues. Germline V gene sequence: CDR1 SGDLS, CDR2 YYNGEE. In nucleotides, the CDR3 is TGTGCCAGCAGCGTAGAAGCCACTACGGAACTGTTTTTT. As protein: CASSVEATTELFF.

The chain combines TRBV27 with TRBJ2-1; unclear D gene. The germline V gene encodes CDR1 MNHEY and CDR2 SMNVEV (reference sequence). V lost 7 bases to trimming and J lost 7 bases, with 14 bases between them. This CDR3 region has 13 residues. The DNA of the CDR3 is TGTGCCAGCACCCCCACGTCCGGGAATGAGCAGTTCTTC. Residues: CASTPTSGNEQFF.

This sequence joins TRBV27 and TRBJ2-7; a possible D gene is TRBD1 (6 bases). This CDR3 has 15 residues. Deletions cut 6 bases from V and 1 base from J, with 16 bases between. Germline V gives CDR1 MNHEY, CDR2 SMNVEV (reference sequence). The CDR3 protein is CASRHGQSASYEQYF. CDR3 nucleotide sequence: TGTGCCAGCAGGCACGGACAGTCTGCTTCCTACGAGCAGTACTTC.

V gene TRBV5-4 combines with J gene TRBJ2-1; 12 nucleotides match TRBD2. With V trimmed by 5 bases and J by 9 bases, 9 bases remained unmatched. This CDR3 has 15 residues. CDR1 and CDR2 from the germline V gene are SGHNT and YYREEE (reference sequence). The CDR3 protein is CASREATSGRGEQFF. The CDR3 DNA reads TGTGCCAGCAGGGAGGCGACTAGCGGGAGAGGTGAGCAGTTCTTC.

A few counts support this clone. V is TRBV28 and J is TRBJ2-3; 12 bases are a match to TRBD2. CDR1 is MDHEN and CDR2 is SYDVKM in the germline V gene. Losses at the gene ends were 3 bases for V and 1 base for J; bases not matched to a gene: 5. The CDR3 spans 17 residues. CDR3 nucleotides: TGTGCCAGCAGTTTCCCCCGGACTAGCGGGGGCACAGATACGCAGTATTTT. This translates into CASSFPRTSGGTDTQYF.